The entry that follows covers one T cell receptor (beta chain) sequence. Its antigen is not known. Both 60 Vbeta primers and 13 Jbeta primers went into the PCR. Here immunoSEQ multiplex PCR was the method, and the copy in TCRdb shows in-frame clones only, minus some. The sample records approximately 200,000 clones, roughly 80% being singletons. The sample comes from a study of cytomegalovirus exposure and HLA in healthy donors. Study details: Within the Caucasian-associated ancestry cluster were 81% of the 300 to 450 genotyped donors. Study-level points and caveats: CMV serostatus was the only recorded immune exposure for donors. Previous analysis showed most TCR beta V segments were productive about 90% or about 30% of the time.

Trimming shortened V by 3 bases and J by 6 bases, and 15 bases separated the two germline ends. This CDR3 spans 14 amino acids. CDR1 and CDR2 from the germline V gene are SGHNT and YYREEE (reference sequence). Sequencing was carried out using PBMCs. The receptor's source is a woman in her twenties or thirties in good health and CMV-seropositive. V usage is TRBV5-4 and J usage is TRBJ1-2; perhaps TRBD1 as D (6 bases). The CDR3 sequence: CASSSTGLSNGYTF. The DNA of the CDR3 is TGTGCCAGCAGCTCAACAGGGTTAAGTAATGGCTACACCTTC.